The sequence of this T cell receptor beta chain was determined in a study of shared T cell receptors in the human thymus. The CDR3 has 11 residues. In germline, CDR1 is DFQATT, CDR2 SNEGSKA (reference sequence). V lost 6 bases to trimming and J lost 4 bases, with 6 bases between them. Sequencing was performed with immunoSEQ multiplex PCR; in TCRdb, only in-frame clones are kept and a portion is missing. The sample lists more than 550,000 clones; around 87% were seen once. Comment on this clone: This sample includes further DNA sequences coding for the same CDR3.

A further study also used this sample, focusing on human thymus T cells. That work states: It was healthy Finnish infants having corrective surgery for congenital heart defects who were the donors. Corrective cardiac operations yielded the resected thymus tissue. Related research examined unrelated individuals and reported that their thymic repertoires overlapped highly.

The sequence derives from a boy under three years old with a congenital heart defect. The chain couples TRBV20-1 to TRBJ2-2; D is ambiguous. The sample comprised thymocytes. CDR3 sequence reads: CSARATGELFF. In DNA, the CDR3 is TGCAGTGCGCGAGCCACCGGGGAGCTGTTTTTT.